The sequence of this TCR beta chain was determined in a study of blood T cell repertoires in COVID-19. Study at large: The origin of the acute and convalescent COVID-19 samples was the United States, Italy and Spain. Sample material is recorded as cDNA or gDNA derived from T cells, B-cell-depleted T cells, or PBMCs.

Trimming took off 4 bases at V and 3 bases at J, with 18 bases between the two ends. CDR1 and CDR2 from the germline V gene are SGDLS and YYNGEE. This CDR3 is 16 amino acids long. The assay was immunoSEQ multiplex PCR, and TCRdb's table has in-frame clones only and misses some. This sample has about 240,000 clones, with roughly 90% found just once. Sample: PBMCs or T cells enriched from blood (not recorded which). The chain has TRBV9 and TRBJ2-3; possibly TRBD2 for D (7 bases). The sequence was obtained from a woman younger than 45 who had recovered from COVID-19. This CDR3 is CASSMGGGTGTDTQYF. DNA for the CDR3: TGTGCCAGCAGCATGGGGGGGGGCACTGGTACAGATACGCAGTATTTT.